This T cell receptor beta chain was identified in a study of shared clonotypes between healthy human individuals. Looking at the study overall: Three CD4 naive, three CD4 memory, two CD8 naive and one CD8 memory plate were used per donor. General study findings and limits: In contrast to clonotypes shared by all four donors, non-shared clonotypes had lower generation probabilities.

An approximately 220 ng quantity of DNA, some 30,000 T cell genomes, went into the sorted-subset replicate PCRs. Study processing details: Filtering was not the same, since immunoSEQ gave junction-only sequences without quality scores. Sequencing was performed with immunoSEQ multiplex PCR; in TCRdb, only in-frame clones are kept and a portion is missing. V and J calls and clone size are as listed in that table; D and trimming were resolved from the DNA. Of more than 1.2 million clones listed, approximately 98.5% are singletons. This CDR3 spans 15 amino acids. Germline V gives CDR1 SGHRS, CDR2 YFSETQ. V lost 0 bases and J lost 0, with 9 bases in between. Concerning this clone: Its target is not known. Other DNA sequences of this sample code for an identical CDR3.

The sample comprised naive CD4+ T cells sorted from blood. Indicated subset: CD45RA+ positively selected. This clonotype originated in a man aged 30-40 years in good health. V is TRBV5-1 and J is TRBJ1-1; D is ambiguous. This chain's CDR3 is CASSLVGGLNTEAFF. CDR3 DNA sequence: TGCGCCAGCAGCTTGGTGGGAGGGTTGAACACTGAAGCTTTCTTT.